Sequencing of this T cell receptor (beta chain) was carried out in a study of cytomegalovirus exposure and HLA in healthy donors. Germline V gene lookup returns CDR1 MNHNY and CDR2 SVGAGI (reference sequence). Losses at the gene ends were 4 bases for V and 4 bases for J; bases not matched to a gene: 2. The CDR3 spans 13 residues. This clone was found once. Profiled with immunoSEQ multiplex PCR; TCRdb holds only in-frame clones, not every one. The table records tens of thousands of clones, 85% of them present only once. The sequenced sample consisted of PBMCs. The chain employs TRBV6-6 and TRBJ1-1; the match to TRBD1 covers 8 bases. The TCR comes from a man aged 25 to 40 in good health and CMV-seronegative. CDR3 coding DNA: TGTGCCAGCAGTTCCACAGGGGGCACTGAAGCTTTCTTT. This codes for CASSSTGGTEAFF.